This entry is about one T cell receptor beta chain. Its antigen remains unknown. This sample is drawn from a study of a mutant IDH1 vaccine in newly diagnosed glioma. Time point meaning: week 35, safety follow-up. The investigators gave 300 ug of mutant IDH1 20-mer peptide in each vaccine dose, together with topical imiquimod. Here immunoSEQ multiplex PCR was the method, and the copy in TCRdb shows in-frame clones only, minus some. The table records tens of thousands of clones, roughly 76% of them present only once. The sequences come from PBMCs, collected from a glioma patient whose treatment included an IDH1 peptide vaccine. The origin of this receptor is a man aged 45-65 years with glioma.

The CDR3 loop reads CASSGGRNEKLFF. In nucleotides, the CDR3 is TGTGCCAGCAGTGGGGGGAGAAATGAAAAACTGTTTTTT. V is TRBV2 and J is TRBJ1-4; perhaps TRBD1 as D (5 bases). CDR1 is SNHLY and CDR2 is FYNNEI in the germline V gene. The CDR3 spans 13 residues. V gave up 4 bases and J gave up 5 bases, with 8 bases separating them.